A single TCR beta chain is shown here with its context. Antigen unknown. The data are from a study of T cell repertoires in cytomegalovirus infection. TCRdb called the reads again in MiXCR, with one record for every CDR3 protein. The repertoire holds approximately 1,000,000 distinct CDR3 sequences, with approximately 31% as singletons. The CDR3 sequence is 13 residues long. Trimming shortened V by 3 bases and J by 4 bases, and 8 bases separated the two germline ends. Germline V gene lookup returns CDR1 MNHEY and CDR2 SMNVEV (reference sequence). This clonotype was obtained from a human donor in good health (CMV status not recorded). Some clones in this sample may be carry-over from other donors' samples. The chain uses TRBV27 and TRBJ2-3; no clear D gene. This sample comprised cultured CD8+ T cells from PBMCs, obtained from culture after CMV antigen stimulation. CDR3 DNA sequence: TGTGCCAGCAGTTTCCATGAATCAGATACGCAGTATTTT. This sequence encodes CASSFHESDTQYF.